The 15 T cell receptor beta chains below come from one sample, sequenced in a study of blood T cell repertoires in COVID-19. The data were produced by immunoSEQ multiplex PCR, yet TCRdb's version contains in-frame clones alone and is incomplete. The sample has 130,000 to 150,000 clones, about nine tenths seen once. The specimen was PBMCs or T cells enriched from blood (not recorded which). These receptors were obtained from a middle-aged woman who had been exposed to COVID-19.

Turning to this clone: Within the sample, other DNA sequences also encode this same CDR3. V is TRBV9 and J is TRBJ1-6; D perhaps matches TRBD1 (5 bases). Germline loops: CDR1 SGDLS, CDR2 YYNGEE. The CDR3 totals 13 residues. Between the trimmed V and J ends, which lost 0 bases and 9 bases, there was a span of 7 bases. This chain's CDR3 is CASSVGDSSPLHF. CDR3 DNA: TGTGCCAGCAGCGTAGGGGACTCTTCACCCCTCCACTTT.

The V and J genes are TRBV3-1 (or the pseudogene TRBV3-2) and TRBJ2-7, with 7 positions matching TRBD2. The CDR3 loop spans 17 amino acids. CDR1 and CDR2 (germline): LGHDT, YNNKEL (reference sequence). Trimming removed 4 bases from V and 0 bases from J; junction bases left unmatched: 12. CDR3 in amino acids: CASSPQGAGNPSYEQYF. In DNA, the CDR3 is TGTGCCAGCAGCCCACAAGGAGCGGGGAATCCCTCCTACGAGCAGTACTTC.

V is TRBV28 and J is TRBJ1-2, with 8 bases matching TRBD1. The CDR3 consists of 13 residues. J lost 6 bases, V lost 3 bases, and 3 bases had no gene match. From germline, CDR1 is MDHEN and CDR2 SYDVKM. CDR3 amino acids: CASSFAGGNGYTF. CDR3 DNA sequence: TGTGCCAGCAGTTTCGCAGGGGGCAATGGCTACACCTTC.

The V and J genes are TRBV10-1 and TRBJ2-7, with 11 bases matching TRBD1. This CDR3 is built from 14 residues. With V trimmed by 6 bases and J by 3 bases, 4 bases remained unmatched. The V gene's germline CDR1 is WNHNN and CDR2 SYGVQD (reference sequence). This CDR3 is CASSQGTGGYEQYF. CDR3 nucleotides: TGCGCCAGCAGCCAGGGGACAGGGGGCTACGAGCAGTACTTC.

The V gene is TRBV2, the J gene TRBJ2-7, with D possibly TRBD1 on 5 matching bases. The germline gives CDR1 SNHLY, CDR2 FYNNEI. The CDR3 length is 13 residues. The V end was cut by 3 bases, the J end by 2 bases, with 8 bases between. The CDR3 reads CASSEWGPYEQYF. CDR3 sequence (DNA): TGTGCCAGCAGTGAGTGGGGCCCCTACGAGCAGTACTTC. Filled out from reference TRBV2 and TRBJ2-7, the complete variable domain reads EPEVTQTPSHQVTQMGQEVILRCVPISNHLYFYWYRQILGQKVEFLVSFYNNEISEKSEIFDDQFSVERPDGSNFTLKIRSTKLEDSAMYFCASSEWGPYEQYFGPGTRLTVT.

The gene calls are TRBV2 and TRBJ1-2, with D perhaps TRBD1 (5 bases). Germline V gene lookup returns CDR1 SNHLY and CDR2 FYNNEI. There are 14 residues in the CDR3. V lost 6 bases and J lost 5, with 16 bases in between. The CDR3 sequence is CASRRTTTMYGYTF. The DNA of the CDR3 is TGTGCCAGCAGGCGGACAACGACGATGTATGGCTACACCTTC.

As concerns this clone: Within the sample, other DNA sequences also encode this same CDR3. The chain combines TRBV18 with TRBJ2-7, with unresolved D. The CDR3 has 13 residues. V was cut by 3 bases and J by 0 bases, with 6 bases left in between. CDR1 is KGHSH and CDR2 is LQKENI in the germline V gene. The CDR3 reads CASSPPSSYEQYF. In DNA form, the CDR3 reads TGTGCCAGCTCACCCCCGAGCTCCTACGAGCAGTACTTC.

V usage is TRBV7-8 and J usage is TRBJ2-5; D is unclear. The CDR3 sequence is 14 residues long. In germline, CDR1 is SGHVS, CDR2 FQNEAQ. The ends were cut back, 0 bases at V and 4 bases at J, with 9 bases in the middle. The chain's CDR3 is CASSLATETETQYF. The CDR3 DNA is TGTGCCAGCAGCTTAGCCACAGAAACAGAGACCCAGTACTTC.

The sample holds one count of this clone. The rearrangement uses TRBV14 and TRBJ1-3; 8 bases map to TRBD1. V lost 1 base, J lost 2 bases, and 4 bases stayed unmatched. The CDR3 length is 16 residues. Germline CDR1 and CDR2: SGHDN and FVKESK. The CDR3 is CASSQVSGGPGNTIYF. CDR3 bases: TGTGCCAGCAGCCAAGTGTCAGGGGGCCCTGGAAACACCATATATTTT.

The chain carries TRBV6-5 and TRBJ2-2, with D maybe TRBD1 (6 bases). Trimming left V 8 bases short and J 3 bases short, with 13 bases between. The CDR3 extends over 14 amino acids. In germline, CDR1 is MNHEY, CDR2 SVGAGI. CDR3 nucleotides: TGTGCCAGCGCCGGACAGTTTGACACCGGGGAGCTGTTTTTT. Its translation: CASAGQFDTGELFF.

The V and J genes are TRBV11-2 and TRBJ2-7, with 14 bases that match TRBD2. The CDR3 length is 18 residues. Germline trimming cut 5 bases from V and 5 bases from J; bases unmatched to any gene: 14. The germline CDR1 and CDR2 sequences are SGHAT and FQNNGV. CDR3 coding DNA: TGTGCCAGCAGCCCGCGGTCCGGGATGGGACTAGCGGGAGACGAGCAGTACTTC. This gives the protein CASSPRSGMGLAGDEQYF.

The chain employs TRBV9 and TRBJ2-1; 8 positions agree with TRBD2. The CDR3 consists of 17 residues. Losses at the gene ends were 3 bases for V and 2 bases for J; bases not matched to a gene: 10. Looked up from germline, CDR1 is SGDLS and CDR2 is YYNGEE. For the CDR3, the DNA is TGTGCCAGCAGCGGAAGCGGGGGCGGGGTTCCCTACAATGAGCAGTTCTTC. Residues: CASSGSGGGVPYNEQFF. Supplemented by reference TRBV9 and TRBJ2-1, the full variable domain reads DSGVTQTPKHLITATGQRVTLRCSPRSGDLSVYWYQQSLDQGLQFLIQYYNGEERAKGNILERFSAQQFPDLHSELNLSSLELGDSALYFCASSGSGGGVPYNEQFFGPGTRLTVL.

The V gene is TRBV9, the J gene TRBJ2-1, with 12 bases lining up with TRBD2. V was pared by 3 bases and J by 4 bases, with 11 bases of the junction left unmatched. The CDR3 contains 18 residues. Per the germline V gene, CDR1 is SGDLS and CDR2 is YYNGEE. The CDR3 region has the DNA TGTGCCAGCAGCGCCTCCTCCCCACTAGCGGGGGGATACAATGAGCAGTTCTTC. Translating gives CASSASSPLAGGYNEQFF.

This chain links TRBV4-2 with TRBJ2-3, with TRBD2 matching 10 bases. The germline V gene encodes CDR1 LGHNA and CDR2 YNFKEQ. The CDR3 loop spans 17 amino acids. The V gene end was trimmed by 1 base and the J gene end by 7 bases; junction bases not matched to a gene: 11. The CDR3 sequence: CASSQGAQRGGGNTQYF. Here the CDR3 DNA reads TGTGCCAGCAGCCAAGGTGCCCAGCGGGGGGGCGGGAATACGCAGTATTTT.

The chain employs TRBV21-1 and TRBJ2-7; the table gives TRBD2 as D, unverified against the DNA. TRBV21-1 is a pseudogene. The CDR3 length is 15 residues. CDR3 DNA: TGTGCCAGCAGCAAACCCGGGAGGGCCATCTGGGAGCAGTACTTC. As protein: CASSKPGRAIWEQYF.